Below, 6 T cell receptor beta chains from the same sample are listed, as sequenced in a study of early T cells in non-severe SARS-CoV-2 infection. TCRdb recomputed calls from the 5' RACE reads with MiXCR, one row per CDR3 protein. Of under 100,000 distinct CDR3 sequences in the sample, around 10% were seen once. The source material was whole blood. The receptors derive from an adult who was a healthcare worker with PCR-confirmed SARS-CoV-2 infection or an uninfected control (not recorded which).

This clonotype was counted between two and nine times. V is TRBV5-1 and J is TRBJ1-3; no definite D call. V was shortened by 2 bases and J by 2 bases, with 5 bases between the two germline ends. This CDR3 is 13 amino acids long. The germline V gene has CDR1 SGHRS and CDR2 YFSETQ. The CDR3 sequence is CASSLIPGNTIYF. DNA for the CDR3: TGCGCCAGCAGCTTAATTCCTGGAAACACCATATATTTT.

This clonotype has more than one count but fewer than ten. J is TRBJ2-5 and V is TRBV24-1, with D uncertain. The V and J ends lost 5 bases and 5 bases respectively, with 5 bases between them. The CDR3 covers 11 residues. CDR1 and CDR2 from the germline V gene are KGHDR and SFDVKD. This CDR3 reads CATSVGETQYF. As DNA, the CDR3 is TGTGCCACCAGTGTAGGTGAGACCCAGTACTTC.

This sequence joins TRBV6-5 and TRBJ2-1; TRBD1 or TRBD2 may be the D gene (5 bases each). This CDR3 is 15 amino acids long. V gave up 5 bases and J gave up 1 base, with 12 bases separating them. The germline CDR1 and CDR2 sequences are MNHEY and SVGAGI. The DNA for the CDR3 is TGTGCCAGCAGTCCCGGGGCAGGGTCCTACAATGAGCAGTTCTTC. Protein sequence: CASSPGAGSYNEQFF.

This clonotype was detected ten times or more. The germline gene is not matched at one end of the junction; a read error may be the cause. The gene calls are TRBV7-8 and TRBJ2-2; 8 bases fit TRBD2. This CDR3 contains 15 residues. Germline V lookup: CDR1 SGHVS, CDR2 FQNEAQ. The CDR3 sequence is CASSLLAGYTGELLF. CDR3 bases: TGTGCCAGCAGCTTGCTAGCGGGTTACACCGGGGAGCTGCTTTTT. The full variable domain, completed using reference TRBV7-8 and TRBJ2-2, is GAGVSQSPRYKVAKRGQDVALRCDPISGHVSLFWYQQALGQGPEFLTYFQNEAQLDKSGLPSDRFFAERPEGSVSTLKIQRTQQEDSAVYLCASSLLAGYTGELLFGEGSRLTVL.

This chain links TRBV18 with TRBJ1-6; D ambiguous. CDR3 length: 14 amino acids. V was pared by 6 bases and J by 2 bases, with 8 bases between. CDR1 and CDR2 from the germline V gene are KGHSH and LQKENI. CDR3 amino acids: CASSDGPYNSPLHF. Written as DNA, the CDR3 is TGTGCCAGCTCCGATGGACCCTATAATTCACCCCTCCACTTT.

The chain recombines TRBV12-3 or TRBV12-4 with TRBJ1-5; D remains ambiguous. The CDR3 spans 14 residues. Trimming shortened V by 7 bases and J by 0 bases, and 10 bases separated the two germline ends. CDR3 DNA: TGTGCCAGCACCGTCGACGTTAGCAATCAGCCCCAGCATTTT. This sequence encodes CASTVDVSNQPQHF.